This entry lists 30 T cell receptor beta chains sequenced from one sample in a study of OX40 agonist ivuxolimab in advanced cancers. Clones were sequenced by immunoSEQ multiplex PCR, and TCRdb holds only the in-frame ones, with some missing. Of approximately 11,000 clones listed, 86% are singletons. Sequencing was performed on CD4+ or CD8+ T cells sorted from blood, taken in a trial of the OX40 agonist ivuxolimab. The receptors come from an adult with an advanced solid tumor such as melanoma, head and neck, liver or kidney cancer.

The chain couples TRBV15 to TRBJ2-7; D is perhaps TRBD2 (7 bases). Germline lookup yields CDR1 LNHNV and CDR2 YYDKDF (reference sequence). This CDR3 has 18 residues. V gave up 1 base and J gave up 7 bases, with 26 bases separating them. CDR3 in amino acids: CATSRVTRPGWGRGEQYF. The CDR3 DNA reads TGTGCCACCAGCAGAGTTACCCGGCCTGGTTGGGGGAGGGGGGAGCAGTACTTC.

This chain uses TRBV6-1 with TRBJ2-1; TRBD2 agrees at 11 bases. Germline V gives CDR1 MNHNS, CDR2 SASEGT. The CDR3 has 13 residues. V was pared by 6 bases and J by 8 bases, with 3 bases of the junction left unmatched. CDR3 nucleotide sequence: TGTGCCAGCAGACTAGCGGGAGAGTATGAGCAGTTCTTC. Translation gives CASRLAGEYEQFF.

In its sample, this clone was seen once. CDR3 nucleotide sequence: TGTGCCAGCAGCCCGTCGGACCGCCGGAGAGCTTTCTTT. As protein: CASSPSDRRRAFF. V is TRBV5-6 and J is TRBJ1-1, with unresolved D. The CDR3 is made up of 13 amino acids. The germline V gene has CDR1 SGHDT and CDR2 YYEEEE. V was shortened by 4 bases and J by 10 bases, with 17 bases between the two germline ends.

The V and J genes are TRBV2 and TRBJ1-2; D gene unclear. The CDR3 has 13 amino acids. The V end lost 3 bases, the J end lost 0 bases, and 5 bases lay between the germline ends. Germline V lookup: CDR1 SNHLY, CDR2 FYNNEI. The CDR3 coding sequence is TGTGCCAGCAGTGACAGGCCTAACTATGGCTACACCTTC. It encodes CASSDRPNYGYTF.

This chain joins TRBV30 and TRBJ1-5; no clear D. Germline values: CDR1 GTSNPN, CDR2 SVGIG (reference sequence). V dropped 3 bases and J dropped 2 bases, with 14 bases sitting between them. The CDR3 totals 15 residues. The CDR3 sequence is CAWSLDGYGNQPQHF. CDR3 DNA sequence: TGTGCCTGGAGCCTAGACGGTTATGGCAATCAGCCCCAGCATTTT.

The chain uses TRBV9 and TRBJ2-1, with D possibly matching TRBD2 (5 bases). Germline V gives CDR1 SGDLS, CDR2 YYNGEE. Trimming removed 2 bases at V and 9 bases at J, with 9 bases between. The length of the CDR3 is 12 residues. The CDR3, as DNA: TGTGCCAGCAGCGTCCCTAGCTCTGAGCAGTTCTTC. Protein sequence: CASSVPSSEQFF. The variable domain in full, completed from reference TRBV9 and TRBJ2-1, reads DSGVTQTPKHLITATGQRVTLRCSPRSGDLSVYWYQQSLDQGLQFLIQYYNGEERAKGNILERFSAQQFPDLHSELNLSSLELGDSALYFCASSVPSSEQFFGPGTRLTVL.

The sample holds a few counts of this clone. The rearrangement joins TRBV7-6 to TRBJ2-1; D may be TRBD2 (5 bases). The CDR3 totals 14 residues. The V gene lost 2 bases and the J gene lost 7 bases, with 12 bases spanning the gap. Germline assignment: CDR1 SGHVS and CDR2 FNYEAQ. CDR3 coding DNA: TGTGCCAGCAGCTTACGAGCGTCGGGGAATGAGCAGTTCTTC. Protein: CASSLRASGNEQFF.

With regard to this clone: One end of the junction does not line up with germline, which may come from a read error. The chain combines TRBV7-9 with TRBJ2-5; 10 bases are shared with TRBD2. The CDR3 extends over 16 amino acids. Germline CDR1 is SEHNR and CDR2 is FQNEAQ (reference sequence). Here the CDR3 reads CASSLARTSGQETQYF. For the CDR3, the DNA is TGTGCCAGCAGCCTAGCTAGGACTAGCGGTCAAGAGACCCAGTACTTC.

This clone was picked up a small number of times. This rearrangement joins TRBV6-5 to TRBJ1-1; no reliable D call. The V gene lost 6 bases and the J gene lost 1 base, with 3 bases spanning the gap. The length of the CDR3 is 11 residues. CDR1 and CDR2 from the germline V gene are MNHEY and SVGAGI. The DNA of the CDR3 is TGTGCCAGCAGCTGGAACACTGAAGCTTTCTTT. This sequence encodes CASSWNTEAFF.

The CDR3 loop reads CAISELRETVYNEQFF. The CDR3 region has the DNA TGTGCCATCAGTGAGTTGAGGGAAACGGTCTACAATGAGCAGTTCTTC. The chain couples TRBV10-3 to TRBJ2-1; tentatively, D is TRBD2 (5 bases). V lost 1 base and J 3 bases, leaving 13 bases between the germline ends. Per the germline V gene, CDR1 is ENHRY and CDR2 is SYGVKD. This CDR3 is built from 16 residues.

DNA of the CDR3: TGTGCCAGCAGGGCATCTGGGGGCCTTGGAGAGACCCAGTACTTC. Its protein product is CASRASGGLGETQYF. The chain has TRBV6-5 and TRBJ2-5; D perhaps matches TRBD1 (6 bases). CDR3 size: 15 residues. Germline lookup yields CDR1 MNHEY and CDR2 SVGAGI. V was pared by 6 bases and J by 4 bases, with 18 bases between.

J is TRBJ1-1 and V is TRBV6-5; no clear D gene. Germline assignment: CDR1 MNHEY and CDR2 SVGAGI. There are 11 residues in the CDR3. The V gene lost 6 bases and the J gene lost 2 bases, with 4 bases spanning the gap. This CDR3 is CASRTNTEAFF. In DNA form, the CDR3 reads TGTGCCAGCAGAACAAACACTGAAGCTTTCTTT.

The J gene is TRBJ2-1, the V gene TRBV6-1; TRBD1 matches 9 bases. Trimming took 8 bases from V and 12 from J; bases not matched to a gene: 5. Germline V gene data show CDR1 as MNHNS and CDR2 as SASEGT. This CDR3 is 11 amino acids long. CDR3 in amino acids: CASFWTGAQFF. CDR3 sequence (DNA): TGTGCCAGCTTCTGGACAGGGGCGCAGTTCTTC.

The CDR3 nucleotides are TGTGCCAGCAGTTTTCGGTCAGATACGCAGTATTTT. Residues: CASSFRSDTQYF. The chain is built from TRBV27 and TRBJ2-3; no clear D gene. The length of the CDR3 is 12 residues. V was cut by 3 bases and J by 4 bases, with 5 bases left in between. Germline V gives CDR1 MNHEY, CDR2 SMNVEV (reference sequence).

The gene calls are TRBV27 and TRBJ2-7, with D possibly being TRBD1 (5 bases). The CDR3 covers 14 residues. The V end was cut by 2 bases, the J end by 2 bases, with 10 bases between. Germline loops: CDR1 MNHEY, CDR2 SMNVEV (reference sequence). Here the CDR3 reads CASSLTPRAYEQYF. CDR3 nucleotides: TGTGCCAGCAGTTTAACACCCAGGGCCTACGAGCAGTACTTC.

The chain employs TRBV11-3 and TRBJ2-1; either TRBD1 or TRBD2 may fit D (5 bases each). CDR1 SGHNT and CDR2 YENEEA come from the germline V gene. CDR3 length: 12 residues. V lost 6 bases and J 10 bases, leaving 13 bases between the germline ends. The CDR3 reads CASSWDPTEQFF. In DNA form, the CDR3 reads TGTGCCAGCAGTTGGGACCCAACAGAGCAGTTCTTC.

This chain joins TRBV4-1 and TRBJ1-1; no definite D call. The CDR3 covers 14 residues. Per germline, CDR1 MGHRA and CDR2 YSYEKL. V was shortened by 3 bases and J by 5 bases, with 13 bases between the two germline ends. CDR3: CASSQANEATEAFF. CDR3 bases: TGCGCCAGCAGCCAGGCCAACGAGGCTACTGAAGCTTTCTTT.

The CDR3: CASSLMGLATGNIQYF. DNA of the CDR3: TGTGCCAGCAGTTTAATGGGACTAGCGACTGGGAACATTCAGTACTTC. V gene TRBV28 combines with J gene TRBJ2-4, with TRBD2 matching 10 bases. This CDR3 has 16 residues. Germline V CDR1 and CDR2: MDHEN, SYDVKM. The ends lost 2 bases at V and 7 bases at J; junction bases unmatched: 8. Using reference TRBV28 and TRBJ2-4 for the parts outside the CDR3, the full variable domain is DVKVTQSSRYLVKRTGEKVFLECVQDMDHENMFWYRQDPGLGLRLIYFSYDVKMKEKGDIPEGYSVSREKKERFSLILESASTNQTSMYLCASSLMGLATGNIQYFGAGTRLSVL.

This sequence joins TRBV28 and TRBJ2-3, with TRBD2 identical over 8 bases. V trimming: 5 bases; J trimming: 3 bases; junction bases outside the gene matches: 16. The CDR3 has 18 amino acids. CDR1 MDHEN and CDR2 SYDVKM come from the germline V gene. This chain's CDR3 is CASSDPNLGRALTDTQYF. CDR3 bases: TGTGCCAGCAGTGATCCTAATCTCGGGAGGGCCTTGACAGATACGCAGTATTTT.

The chain recombines TRBV6-1 with TRBJ2-3; D ambiguous. With 0 bases removed from V and 3 bases from J, the gap between germline ends came to 7 bases. From germline, CDR1 is MNHNS and CDR2 SASEGT. The CDR3 covers 14 residues. CDR3 residues: CASSEALETDTQYF. CDR3 in DNA: TGTGCCAGCAGTGAAGCGTTGGAGACAGATACGCAGTATTTT.

The gene calls are TRBV28 and TRBJ1-6; the D is unclear. The V gene lost 7 bases and the J gene lost 13 bases, with 14 bases spanning the gap. Germline lookup yields CDR1 MDHEN and CDR2 SYDVKM. This CDR3 has 12 amino acids. CDR3: CASTFGSVPLHF. The CDR3 DNA reads TGTGCCAGCACCTTCGGCTCGGTCCCCCTCCACTTT. Full variable domain (remainder filled in from reference TRBV28 and TRBJ1-6): DVKVTQSSRYLVKRTGEKVFLECVQDMDHENMFWYRQDPGLGLRLIYFSYDVKMKEKGDIPEGYSVSREKKERFSLILESASTNQTSMYLCASTFGSVPLHFGNGTRLTVT.

This clone is deemed medium-sized. The V gene is TRBV2, the J gene TRBJ2-1; 8 nucleotides agree with TRBD2. This CDR3 region has 16 residues. J was trimmed by 9 bases and V by 2 bases; bases with no gene match: 12. Germline V lookup: CDR1 SNHLY, CDR2 FYNNEI. The CDR3 loop reads CASSEISGVGFGEQFF. For the CDR3, the DNA is TGTGCCAGCAGTGAAATTAGCGGGGTAGGATTCGGTGAGCAGTTCTTC.

This chain joins TRBV7-9 and TRBJ1-5, with a tentative D call TRBD1 (5 bases). The CDR3 totals 14 residues. Germline V gene sequence: CDR1 SEHNR, CDR2 FQNEAQ (reference sequence). The germline V and J ends were trimmed by 4 bases and 11 bases, with 18 bases remaining between them. The CDR3 is CASSSMDGGPTQHF. The CDR3 DNA is TGTGCCAGCAGCTCAATGGACGGGGGTCCGACCCAGCATTTT. The whole variable domain, remainder taken from reference TRBV7-9 and TRBJ1-5, is DTGVSQNPRHKITKRGQNVTFRCDPISEHNRLYWYRQTLGQGPEFLTYFQNEAQLEKSRLLSDRFSAERPKGSFSTLEIQRTEQGDSAMYLCASSSMDGGPTQHFGDGTRLSIL.

The V and J genes are TRBV7-9 and TRBJ1-1, with D possibly matching TRBD1 (6 bases). Germline assignment: CDR1 SEHNR and CDR2 FQNEAQ (reference sequence). V was trimmed by 2 bases and J by 6 bases, leaving 13 bases between them. CDR3 length: 14 amino acids. This CDR3 is CASSLQKGGAEAFF. The CDR3 DNA follows: TGTGCCAGCAGCTTACAGAAGGGGGGCGCTGAAGCTTTCTTT.

This sequence joins TRBV7-9 and TRBJ2-1; 11 bases are shared with TRBD2. The CDR3 extends over 15 amino acids. Germline CDR1 is SEHNR and CDR2 is FQNEAQ (reference sequence). The junction had 4 bases not matched to a gene; V was cut back by 6 bases and J by 3 bases. CDR3 loop: CASRPTSGIYNEQFF. In DNA form, the CDR3 reads TGTGCCAGCAGGCCGACTAGCGGGATCTACAATGAGCAGTTCTTC.

Concerning this clone itself: A read error may produce the germline difference seen at one junction end. The chain has TRBV6-5 and TRBJ2-7, with unresolved D. Looked up from germline, CDR1 is MNHEY and CDR2 is SVGAGI. The CDR3 runs to 12 residues. The CDR3, as DNA: TGTGCCAGCAGTTACTCGACCGGAAGGCCGGGCTTC. It specifies CASSYSTGRPGF.

This clone appeared a single time. The chain carries TRBV5-8 and TRBJ1-5; 7 nucleotides agree with TRBD1. V dropped 4 bases and J dropped 6; count of bases not matched to a gene: 10. The CDR3 contains 15 residues. Germline CDR1 reads SGHTS; CDR2 reads YDEGEE. For the CDR3, the DNA is TGTGCCAGCAGCCAGGGACAGATCTTCCGTCAGCCCCAGCATTTT. It yields the protein CASSQGQIFRQPQHF.

The table lists this clone with a count of one. The chain links TRBV28 to TRBJ2-2, with 7 bases lining up with TRBD1. The CDR3 is 15 amino acids. The J segment lost 0 bases and the V segment lost 6 bases, leaving 4 bases of the junction unmatched. From germline, CDR1 is MDHEN and CDR2 SYDVKM. In nucleotides, the CDR3 is TGTGCCAGCAGCGCCGACAGGGCGAACACCGGGGAGCTGTTTTTT. This sequence encodes CASSADRANTGELFF.

This clone was seen once. The chain is built from TRBV11-3 and TRBJ2-3; 10 bases agree with TRBD1. The V gene end was trimmed by 8 bases and the J gene end by 2 bases; junction bases not matched to a gene: 7. The CDR3 contains 15 residues. Germline V gene sequence: CDR1 SGHNT, CDR2 YENEEA. The CDR3 is CASGAGTGDTDTQYF. Here the CDR3 DNA reads TGTGCCAGCGGAGCCGGGACAGGGGACACAGATACGCAGTATTTT.

V usage is TRBV2 and J usage is TRBJ2-7; TRBD2 might be the D (6 bases). Germline V lookup: CDR1 SNHLY, CDR2 FYNNEI. The CDR3 totals 14 residues. V lost 7 bases and J lost 2, with 15 bases in between. The CDR3 bases are TGTGCCAGCATCGAGATAGCGGTAGCCTACGAGCAGTACTTC. Its protein is CASIEIAVAYEQYF.